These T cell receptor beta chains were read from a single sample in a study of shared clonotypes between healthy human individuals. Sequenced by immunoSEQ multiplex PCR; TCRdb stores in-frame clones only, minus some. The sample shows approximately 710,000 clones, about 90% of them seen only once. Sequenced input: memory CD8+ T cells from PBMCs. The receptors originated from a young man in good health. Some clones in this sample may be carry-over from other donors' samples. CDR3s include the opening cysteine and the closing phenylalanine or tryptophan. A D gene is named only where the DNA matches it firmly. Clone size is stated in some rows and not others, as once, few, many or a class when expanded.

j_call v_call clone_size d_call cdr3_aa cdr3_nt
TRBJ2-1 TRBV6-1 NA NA CASSDFQLLSYNEQFF TGTGCCAGCAGTGACTTCCAGCTTCTCTCCTACAATGAGCAGTTCTTC
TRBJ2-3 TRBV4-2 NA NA CASSQDGRQLTDTQYF TGTGCCAGCAGCCAAGATGGAAGACAGCTCACAGATACGCAGTATTTT
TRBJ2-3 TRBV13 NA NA CASSPLTKDTQYF TGTGCCAGCAGCCCCTTGACGAAAGATACGCAGTATTTT
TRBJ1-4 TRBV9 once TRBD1 CASSPQGAGEKLFF TGTGCCAGCAGCCCTCAGGGGGCAGGCGAAAAACTGTTTTTT
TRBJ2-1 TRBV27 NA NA CASSLRGTPQNEQFF TGTGCCAGCAGTTTGAGGGGGACACCCCAAAATGAGCAGTTCTTC
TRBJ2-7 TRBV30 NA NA CAWAGPSYEQYF TGTGCCTGGGCCGGGCCCTCCTACGAGCAGTACTTC
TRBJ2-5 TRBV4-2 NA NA CASSFLSGAQYF TGTGCCAGCAGCTTCCTGAGTGGGGCCCAGTACTTC
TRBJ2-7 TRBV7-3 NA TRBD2 CASSPAGGSYEQYF TGTGCCAGCAGCCCGGCGGGCGGGAGCTACGAGCAGTACTTC
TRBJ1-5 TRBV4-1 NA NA CASSQVVASNQPQHF TGCGCCAGCAGCCAAGTGGTAGCTAGCAATCAGCCCCAGCATTTT
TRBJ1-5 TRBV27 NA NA CASATSGNSNQPQHF TGTGCCAGCGCTACTTCAGGAAATAGCAATCAGCCCCAGCATTTT
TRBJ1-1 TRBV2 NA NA CASSEAPGEDTEAFF TGTGCCAGCAGTGAAGCGCCAGGGGAGGACACTGAAGCTTTCTTT
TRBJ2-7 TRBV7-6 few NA CASSTDQTQYF TGTGCCAGCAGCACCGACCAGACGCAGTACTTC
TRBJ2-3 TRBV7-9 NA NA CASSSKSGPSTDTQYF TGTGCCAGCAGCTCGAAGAGCGGGCCTAGCACAGATACGCAGTATTTT
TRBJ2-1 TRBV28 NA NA CASSLYNEQFF TGTGCCAGCAGTTTATACAATGAGCAGTTCTTC
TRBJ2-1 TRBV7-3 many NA CASSLSVGDNEQFF TGTGCCAGCAGCTTATCTGTCGGCGACAATGAGCAGTTCTTC
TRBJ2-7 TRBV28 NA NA CAGTTRRAYEQYF TGTGCCGGCACTACAAGGCGAGCTTACGAGCAGTACTTC
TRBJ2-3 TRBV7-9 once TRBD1 CASSLGKGATDTQYF TGTGCCAGCAGCTTAGGGAAGGGGGCCACAGATACGCAGTATTTT
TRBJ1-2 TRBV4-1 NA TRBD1 CASSQRQDRGGYTF TGCGCCAGCAGCCAACGACAGGACAGGGGAGGCTACACCTTC
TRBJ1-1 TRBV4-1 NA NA CASSQANEAFF TGCGCCAGCAGCCAAGCCAATGAAGCTTTCTTT
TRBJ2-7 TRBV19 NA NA CASSIVEGKEQYF TGTGCCAGTAGTATAGTTGAGGGGAAGGAGCAGTACTTC
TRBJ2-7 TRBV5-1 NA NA CASSPGTQVLAYEQYF TGCGCCAGCAGCCCTGGGACTCAGGTTTTGGCCTACGAGCAGTACTTC
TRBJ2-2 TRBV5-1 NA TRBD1 CASSLGQGATGELFF TGCGCCAGCAGCTTGGGACAGGGGGCCACCGGGGAGCTGTTTTTT
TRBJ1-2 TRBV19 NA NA CATRGGGVIFYGYTF TGTGCCACCCGAGGAGGGGGAGTGATTTTCTATGGCTACACCTTC
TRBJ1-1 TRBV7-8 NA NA CASSPGGRLQAFF TGTGCCAGCAGCCCGGGCGGACGGCTTCAAGCTTTCTTT
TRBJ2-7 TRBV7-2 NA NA CASSSRSSYEQYF TGTGCCAGCAGCTCCCGAAGCAGCTACGAGCAGTACTTC
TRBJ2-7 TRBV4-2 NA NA CASSQSAAVEVLVRDIAGEQYF TGTGCCAGCAGCCAATCTGCCGCTGTTGAGGTCCTAGTACGGGACATCGCGGGAGAGCAGTACTTC
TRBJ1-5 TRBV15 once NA CATSPEWNSNQPQHF TGTGCCACCAGCCCAGAGTGGAATAGCAATCAGCCCCAGCATTTT
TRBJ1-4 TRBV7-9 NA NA CASSFGGANEKLFF TGTGCCAGCAGCTTCGGGGGGGCTAATGAAAAACTGTTTTTT